These 10 T cell receptor beta chains were all obtained from the same sample, sequenced in a study of memory CD4+ T cells and cytomegalovirus serostatus. The sort gate was single viable CD3+CD4+CD8-CD45RO+ cells for memory CD4+ T cells. Assay: immunoSEQ multiplex PCR; the TCRdb copy retains only in-frame clones and omits some. The table lists almost 45,000 clones, roughly three quarters of them singletons. The specimen was memory CD4+ T cells from blood. The receptor source for this set is an adult in good health and CMV-seronegative.

The chain joins TRBV6-4 to TRBJ2-3, with D unclear. Germline lookup yields CDR1 MRHNA and CDR2 SNTAGT. The CDR3 is made up of 14 amino acids. Trimming left V 4 bases short and J 0 bases short, with 8 bases between. The CDR3 reads CASSVQPSTDTQYF. The CDR3 DNA follows: TGTGCCAGCAGTGTACAGCCTAGCACAGATACGCAGTATTTT.

The chain joins TRBV28 to TRBJ1-1, with D tentatively TRBD1 (6 bases). V was clipped by 2 bases and J by 5 bases, with 15 bases between them. There are 15 residues in the CDR3. CDR1 MDHEN and CDR2 SYDVKM come from the germline V gene. The CDR3 loop reads CASSLHRTAGTEAFF. CDR3 bases: TGTGCCAGCAGTTTACACAGGACAGCCGGGACTGAAGCTTTCTTT.

The chain couples TRBV15 to TRBJ2-5; D gene ambiguous. V dropped 0 bases and J dropped 5 bases, with 10 bases sitting between them. Germline V gene sequence: CDR1 LNHNV, CDR2 YYDKDF (reference sequence). The CDR3 contains 14 residues. CDR3 coding DNA: TGTGCCACCAGCAGAGATCGCGTTTGGGAGACCCAGTACTTC. Protein: CATSRDRVWETQYF.

The CDR3 is CASSLKFRRETQYF. The CDR3, as DNA: TGTGCCAGCAGCTTAAAGTTCAGGCGCGAGACCCAGTACTTC. The chain combines TRBV5-5 with TRBJ2-5; D uncertain. The CDR3 sequence is 14 residues long. V was shortened by 2 bases and J by 5 bases, with 13 bases between the two germline ends. CDR1 and CDR2 from the germline V gene are SGHKS and YYEKEE (reference sequence).

The rearrangement uses TRBV11-3 and TRBJ2-6; D gene ambiguous. Per the germline V gene, CDR1 is SGHNT and CDR2 is YENEEA. The length of the CDR3 is 18 residues. V lost 0 bases and J 0 bases, leaving 12 bases between the germline ends. CDR3 sequence: CASSLDLGFSSGANVLTF. DNA for the CDR3: TGTGCCAGCAGCTTAGATCTTGGGTTCAGCTCTGGGGCCAACGTCCTGACTTTC.

This rearrangement joins TRBV18 to TRBJ2-1; TRBD1 matches at 7 bases. Germline CDR1 reads KGHSH; CDR2 reads LQKENI. The CDR3 is made up of 16 amino acids. V shed 4 bases, J shed 4 bases, and the junction held 10 bases outside the gene matches. CDR3 in amino acids: CASSLSTGTVYNEQFF. CDR3 DNA: TGTGCCAGCTCACTCTCAACCGGGACAGTTTACAATGAGCAGTTCTTC.

The sample holds one count of this clone. V and J are TRBV7-2 and TRBJ2-5, with 9 bases matching TRBD2. After removal of 5 bases from V and 7 bases from J, the junction contained 14 bases not matched to a gene. CDR3 length: 16 residues. Germline V CDR1 and CDR2: SGHTA, FQGNSA. CDR3 sequence: CASSPGSSGGSGTQYF. CDR3 bases: TGTGCCAGCAGCCCAGGAAGTAGCGGGGGAAGCGGGACCCAGTACTTC.

The CDR3 sequence: CASSPSSGANTGELFF. For the CDR3, the DNA is TGTGCCAGCTCACCGTCCTCTGGAGCCAACACCGGGGAGCTGTTTTTT. The chain recombines TRBV18 with TRBJ2-2; no definite D call. The CDR3 runs 16 residues. V gave up 3 bases and J gave up 2 bases, with 13 bases separating them. The germline gives CDR1 KGHSH, CDR2 LQKENI.

V and J are TRBV10-3 and TRBJ2-1, with TRBD2 identical over 8 bases. The germline V gene has CDR1 ENHRY and CDR2 SYGVKD. This CDR3 contains 14 residues. J gave up 7 bases and V 10 bases, and 12 bases lay outside the gene matches. The CDR3 region has the DNA TGTGCCACCAGGGCCGGGGGGGGAAAAAATGAGCAGTTCTTC. It is translated as CATRAGGGKNEQFF.

The CDR3 DNA sequence: TGTGCCAGCAGCAAGGGACTAGCGGGAGGAGATGAGCAGTTCTTC. Protein product: CASSKGLAGGDEQFF. The V call is TRBV7-3, the J call TRBJ2-1; 15 nucleotides line up with TRBD2. The CDR3 consists of 15 residues. Germline V gene data show CDR1 as SGHTA and CDR2 as FQGTGA. Unmatched junction bases numbered 4, after V lost 5 bases and J lost 8 bases.